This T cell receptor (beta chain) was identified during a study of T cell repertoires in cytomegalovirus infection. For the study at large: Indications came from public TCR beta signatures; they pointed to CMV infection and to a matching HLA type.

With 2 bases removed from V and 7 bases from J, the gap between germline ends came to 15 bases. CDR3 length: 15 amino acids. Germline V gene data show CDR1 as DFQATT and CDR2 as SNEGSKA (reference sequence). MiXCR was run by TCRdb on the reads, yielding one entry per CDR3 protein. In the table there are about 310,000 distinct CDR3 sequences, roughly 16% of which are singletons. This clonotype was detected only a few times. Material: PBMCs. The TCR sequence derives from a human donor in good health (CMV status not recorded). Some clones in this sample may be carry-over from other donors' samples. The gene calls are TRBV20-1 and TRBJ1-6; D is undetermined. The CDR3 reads CSARLRKIPNSPLHF. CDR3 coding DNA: TGCAGTGCTAGACTCCGCAAAATCCCAAATTCACCCCTCCACTTT.